The 25 T cell receptor beta chains below all came from one sample that was sequenced in a study of OX40 agonist ivuxolimab in advanced cancers. Some clones are missing from TCRdb's copy, which holds only in-frame ones; the method was immunoSEQ multiplex PCR. Of some 45,000 clones listed, roughly 90% are singletons. The input for sequencing was CD4+ or CD8+ T cells sorted from blood, taken in a trial of the OX40 agonist ivuxolimab. The receptors were sampled from an adult with an advanced solid tumor such as melanoma, head and neck, liver or kidney cancer.

The chain has TRBV7-8 and TRBJ2-3; TRBD2 might be the D (5 bases). The CDR3 loop spans 17 amino acids. From germline, CDR1 is SGHVS and CDR2 FQNEAQ. V was shortened by 3 bases and J by 0 bases, with 16 bases between the two germline ends. DNA of the CDR3: TGTGCCAGCAGCTTGCGGGCGGGCGCACCTAGCACAGATACGCAGTATTTT. It yields the protein CASSLRAGAPSTDTQYF. Supplemented by reference TRBV7-8 and TRBJ2-3, the full variable domain reads GAGVSQSPRYKVAKRGQDVALRCDPISGHVSLFWYQQALGQGPEFLTYFQNEAQLDKSGLPSDRFFAERPEGSVSTLKIQRTQQEDSAVYLCASSLRAGAPSTDTQYFGPGTRLTVL.

The chain recombines TRBV6-1 with TRBJ2-7; 10 bases fit TRBD2. CDR3 size: 16 residues. Trimming took 0 bases from V and 3 from J; bases not matched to a gene: 5. Germline values: CDR1 MNHNS, CDR2 SASEGT. As DNA, the CDR3 is TGTGCCAGCAGTGAAGCCGGCACTAGCGGGGACTACGAGCAGTACTTC. Translation: CASSEAGTSGDYEQYF.

Of note for this clone: This sample includes further DNA sequences coding for the same CDR3. The J gene is TRBJ2-7, the V gene TRBV6-1; no clear D. Germline CDR1 reads MNHNS; CDR2 reads SASEGT. Between the trimmed V and J ends, which lost 3 bases and 3 bases, there was a span of 3 bases. The CDR3 totals 11 residues. As DNA, the CDR3 is TGTGCCAGCAGTGAGAACTACGAGCAGTACTTC. Its translation: CASSENYEQYF.

Comments on this clone: An end of the junction differs from the germline gene, which may be a read error. The genes are TRBV5-1 and TRBJ1-1, with D perhaps TRBD1 (6 bases). This CDR3 has 15 amino acids. Germline V gives CDR1 SGHRS, CDR2 YFSETQ. The CDR3 DNA follows: TGCGCCAGCAACTTGGAACCGGGGGCATTGACTGAAGCTTTCTTT. It translates to CASNLEPGALTEAFF.

On this clone itself: At one end, the junction sequence differs from germline, possibly due to a read error. This rearrangement joins TRBV6-6 to TRBJ2-1; D possibly corresponds to TRBD2 (6 bases). Germline V lookup: CDR1 MNHNY, CDR2 SVGAGI (reference sequence). This CDR3 region has 15 residues. The CDR3 DNA sequence: TGTGCCAGCAGTTTGGTGCGGGGATCCTCCAATGAGCAGTTCTTC. This codes for CASSLVRGSSNEQFF.

This chain connects TRBV2 to TRBJ2-2; a possible D gene is TRBD2 (6 bases). The CDR3 has 15 amino acids. The germline V gene encodes CDR1 SNHLY and CDR2 FYNNEI. The V end was cut by 4 bases, the J end by 5 bases, with 14 bases between. The DNA for the CDR3 is TGTGCCAGCAGTGTGGGCCAACGGGGGACCGGGGAGCTGTTTTTT. It translates to CASSVGQRGTGELFF.

V is TRBV9 and J is TRBJ1-2; no clear D gene. Germline CDR1 SGDLS, CDR2 YYNGEE. V lost 7 bases, J lost 8 bases, and 6 bases lay in between. CDR3 length: 9 residues. The DNA of the CDR3 is TGTGCCAGCGGTGAGGGCTACACCTTC. Translating gives CASGEGYTF.

V is TRBV5-1 and J is TRBJ2-7; D is undetermined. The germline gives CDR1 SGHRS, CDR2 YFSETQ. V lost 3 bases and J 2 bases, leaving 9 bases between the germline ends. This CDR3 has 13 amino acids. CDR3 amino acids: CASSYGLAYEQYF. Here the CDR3 DNA reads TGCGCCAGCAGCTACGGGCTGGCCTACGAGCAGTACTTC.

V and J are TRBV27 and TRBJ2-5; D remains unclear. The V end was cut by 8 bases, the J end by 3 bases, with 16 bases between. The CDR3 loop spans 14 amino acids. Germline values: CDR1 MNHEY, CDR2 SMNVEV (reference sequence). This CDR3 is CASAGVRSKETQYF. In nucleotides, the CDR3 is TGTGCCAGCGCCGGAGTCCGGTCAAAAGAGACCCAGTACTTC.

The chain uses TRBV28 and TRBJ1-1; D call uncertain. The germline gives CDR1 MDHEN, CDR2 SYDVKM. There are 10 residues in the CDR3. Trimming cost V 7 bases and J 8 bases, with 8 bases left between them. The CDR3 here is CASTKKEAFF. For the CDR3, the DNA is TGTGCCAGCACCAAAAAGGAAGCTTTCTTT.

The CDR3 is CASSLARGAYEQYF. The CDR3 DNA is TGTGCCAGCAGCTTAGCGCGGGGGGCCTACGAGCAGTACTTC. The chain carries TRBV7-6 and TRBJ2-7; TRBD2 aligns across 8 bases. Per germline, CDR1 SGHVS and CDR2 FNYEAQ. This CDR3 region has 14 residues. Unmatched junction bases numbered 0, after V lost 0 bases and J lost 2 bases.

The gene calls are TRBV6-1 and TRBJ2-7, with D possibly TRBD1 on 8 matching bases. The germline V and J ends were trimmed by 5 bases and 5 bases, with 19 bases remaining between them. The CDR3 contains 15 residues. The germline V gene has CDR1 MNHNS and CDR2 SASEGT. In DNA form, the CDR3 reads TGTGCCAGCAGTCACGACAGGGGAGGGAACGACGAGCAGTACTTC. It translates to CASSHDRGGNDEQYF.

This chain uses TRBV12-5 with TRBJ2-2; D may be TRBD1 or TRBD2 (6 bases each). The V and J ends lost 3 bases and 9 bases respectively, with 11 bases between them. The CDR3 has 13 residues. CDR1 and CDR2 (germline): LGHNT, FRNRAP. The DNA for the CDR3 is TGTGCTAGTGGTTTAGGGGGGTTCCGGGAGCTGTTTTTT. Protein: CASGLGGFRELFF.

This chain connects TRBV7-8 to TRBJ2-6; no clear D gene. This CDR3 is 17 amino acids long. With 1 base removed from V and 3 bases from J, the gap between germline ends came to 13 bases. Germline loops: CDR1 SGHVS, CDR2 FQNEAQ. The CDR3 loop reads CASSLDRSSRGANVLTF. CDR3 sequence (DNA): TGTGCCAGCAGCTTAGACCGCTCCTCGCGTGGGGCCAACGTCCTGACTTTC.

V usage is TRBV2 and J usage is TRBJ2-7; D gene unclear. CDR3 length: 10 residues. Germline lookup yields CDR1 SNHLY and CDR2 FYNNEI. V lost 8 bases, J lost 12 bases, and 14 bases lay in between. CDR3 in DNA: TGTGCCAGCGCCGGGCGAAGGCCGTACTTC. It is translated as CASAGRRPYF.

In this sample, this clone turned up once. CDR3 sequence (DNA): TGTGCCAGCAGCGTTGATCCGGGACTAAGCACAGATACGCAGTATTTT. Protein sequence: CASSVDPGLSTDTQYF. The genes are TRBV9 and TRBJ2-3, with TRBD2 identical over 7 bases. Looked up from germline, CDR1 is SGDLS and CDR2 is YYNGEE. After removal of 2 bases from V and 0 bases from J, the junction contained 6 bases not matched to a gene. The CDR3 extends over 16 amino acids.

The V and J genes are TRBV15 and TRBJ2-1, with 8 positions matching TRBD2. The CDR3 is 15 residues long. The ends lost 6 bases at V and 5 bases at J; junction bases unmatched: 9. Germline assignment: CDR1 LNHNV and CDR2 YYDKDF (reference sequence). The CDR3 protein is CATRDTSGWNNEQFF. The CDR3 DNA reads as TGTGCCACCAGGGATACTAGCGGCTGGAACAATGAGCAGTTCTTC.

The chain couples TRBV7-9 to TRBJ2-7; no definite D call. The CDR3 is 13 residues long. CDR1 is SEHNR, CDR2 FQNEAQ, per germline (reference sequence). V was trimmed by 1 base and J by 6 bases, leaving 10 bases between them. Here the CDR3 DNA reads TGTGCCAGCAGCTTAGTCCTGGTTCCCGAGCAGTACTTC. This codes for CASSLVLVPEQYF.

V is TRBV5-6 and J is TRBJ1-2; D is unclear. The germline CDR1 and CDR2 sequences are SGHDT and YYEEEE. Trimming cost V 2 bases and J 0 bases, with 5 bases left between them. This CDR3 has 13 amino acids. The CDR3 loop reads CASSFWSNYGYTF. The CDR3 nucleotides are TGTGCCAGCAGCTTCTGGTCTAACTATGGCTACACCTTC.

The V call is TRBV7-3, the J call TRBJ2-7, with TRBD2 identical over 8 bases. Per the germline V gene, CDR1 is SGHTA and CDR2 is FQGTGA. This CDR3 has 15 amino acids. With 5 bases clipped from V and 2 bases from J, the junction kept 8 bases outside the gene matches. The CDR3 bases are TGTGCCAGCAGCCTAGGGGCGGGGGGAGCCTACGAGCAGTACTTC. Its protein product is CASSLGAGGAYEQYF.

This chain joins TRBV5-4 and TRBJ2-7; 7 bases are a match to TRBD1. Germline values: CDR1 SGHNT, CDR2 YYREEE (reference sequence). There are 15 residues in the CDR3. V lost 3 bases, J lost 3 bases, and 9 bases stayed unmatched. CDR3 DNA sequence: TGTGCCAGCAGCTCCCCGGGACAGCCCTTCTACGAGCAGTACTTC. This encodes CASSSPGQPFYEQYF.

The chain recombines TRBV15 with TRBJ1-2; 11 nucleotides align to TRBD1. Germline V gene lookup returns CDR1 LNHNV and CDR2 YYDKDF (reference sequence). This CDR3 is 15 amino acids long. With V trimmed by 5 bases and J by 4 bases, 6 bases remained unmatched. The chain's CDR3 is CATSRGTGGTYGYTF. The CDR3 region has the DNA TGTGCCACCAGCCGCGGGACAGGGGGAACCTATGGCTACACCTTC.

The chain combines TRBV27 with TRBJ2-7; 7 bases are a match to TRBD2. This CDR3 region has 13 residues. Germline V lookup: CDR1 MNHEY, CDR2 SMNVEV (reference sequence). Germline trimming cut 6 bases from V and 3 bases from J; bases unmatched to any gene: 5. CDR3 protein: CASSLTSVYEQYF. The CDR3 nucleotides are TGTGCCAGCAGCTTAACTAGCGTCTACGAGCAGTACTTC.

CDR3 nucleotides: TGCAGCGTTGAACAGGAGGGGGGACAGCCCCAGCATTTT. It yields the protein CSVEQEGGQPQHF. This chain joins TRBV29-1 and TRBJ1-5; tentative D call: TRBD1 (6 bases). Germline V lookup: CDR1 SQVTM, CDR2 ANQGSEA. The CDR3 sequence is 13 residues long. Trimming shortened V by 2 bases and J by 7 bases, and 12 bases separated the two germline ends. Combining the CDR3 with reference TRBV29-1 and TRBJ1-5 gives the whole variable domain SAVISQKPSRDICQRGTSLTIQCQVDSQVTMMFWYRQQPGQSLTLIATANQGSEATYESGFVIDKFPISRPNLTFSTLTVSNMSPEDSSIYLCSVEQEGGQPQHFGDGTRLSIL.

This rearrangement joins TRBV28 to TRBJ2-1; 8 nucleotides align to TRBD2. V was pared by 5 bases and J by 8 bases, with 8 bases of the junction left unmatched. Germline CDR1 is MDHEN and CDR2 is SYDVKM. This CDR3 spans 14 amino acids. CDR3 DNA sequence: TGTGCCAGCAGTAACGGACTAGCTAGGGATGAGCAGTTCTTC. Translated: CASSNGLARDEQFF.